This T cell receptor beta chain stems from a study of beta chain features in type 1 diabetes. In the study overall: Fewer than 110 million sorted cells were examined across all samples.

Reverse transcribing all isolated RNA meant expressed TCRB transcripts were sequenced. Libraries were prepared by immunoSEQ multiplex PCR; TCRdb keeps only in-frame clonotypes and omits some of them. The sample shows around 360,000 clones, roughly 13% of them seen only once. About this clone itself: Its specificity is not known.

Findings and caveats of the study: Type 1 diabetes patients had TCRB CDR3s that were shorter (moderately but significantly so) in all four CD4+ subsets. Type 1 diabetes patients had fewer VDJ junction insertions and more deletions.

Sorted cells reached over 95% purity in every population. The germline gives CDR1 MNHEY, CDR2 SMNVEV (reference sequence). V was pared by 2 bases and J by 7 bases, with 1 base of the junction left unmatched. The CDR3 loop spans 13 amino acids. Material: naive CD4+ T cells from blood. This receptor was taken from a young woman with type 1 diabetes. The chain couples TRBV27 to TRBJ2-3, with 9 nucleotides matching TRBD2. In DNA, the CDR3 is TGTGCCAGCAGTTTAGCGGGAGGGTATACGCAGTATTTT. Amino acids: CASSLAGGYTQYF.